The 14 T cell receptor beta chains reported below all come from one sample, sequenced in a study of cytomegalovirus exposure and HLA in healthy donors. PCR primers comprised 60 Vbeta and 13 Jbeta primers. Assay: immunoSEQ multiplex PCR; the TCRdb copy retains only in-frame clones and omits some. The data show under 200,000 clones, with 60% to 85% seen just once and approximately 7% held by the top ten. The sample taken for sequencing was PBMCs. Receptors originate from a male donor in good health and CMV-seropositive.

The chain recombines TRBV19 with TRBJ2-1, with 8 bases fitting TRBD2. The ends lost 5 bases at V and 7 bases at J; junction bases unmatched: 22. In germline, CDR1 is LNHDA, CDR2 SQIVND (reference sequence). The CDR3 totals 19 residues. The CDR3 spells CASSPRGGLYGGGRNEQFF. As DNA, the CDR3 is TGTGCCAGTAGTCCGAGGGGTGGTTTATACGGGGGGGGGAGGAATGAGCAGTTCTTC.

This clone showed up just a few times. The rearrangement joins TRBV19 to TRBJ1-2; D gene ambiguous. The germline CDR1 and CDR2 sequences are LNHDA and SQIVND (reference sequence). The CDR3 covers 13 residues. Trimming took 8 bases from V and 6 from J, leaving 16 bases between them. The DNA for the CDR3 is TGTGCCAGTCTTGGTAGTGTGAATGATGGCTACACCTTC. Protein product: CASLGSVNDGYTF.

The V gene is TRBV15, the J gene TRBJ2-7, with 9 bases aligning to TRBD2. Trimming took 0 bases from V and 7 from J; bases not matched to a gene: 10. The CDR3 is made up of 16 amino acids. Germline V CDR1 and CDR2: LNHNV, YYDKDF (reference sequence). The CDR3 DNA reads TGTGCCACCAGCAGAGAAAGCGGGGGGTTCAGGTGGGAGCAGTACTTC. The encoded protein is CATSRESGGFRWEQYF.

This chain uses TRBV7-3 with TRBJ2-7; 9 nucleotides agree with TRBD1. Trimming at V came to 5 bases and at J to 3 bases, leaving 11 bases not matched to a gene. This CDR3 region has 16 residues. CDR1 is SGHTA and CDR2 is FQGTGA in the germline V gene. DNA of the CDR3: TGTGCCAGCAGCCCCGGTGGAGGGACAGGGAACTACGAGCAGTACTTC. Translating it yields CASSPGGGTGNYEQYF.

The V gene is TRBV7-2, the J gene TRBJ1-5; 7 positions agree with TRBD1. The CDR3 has 14 residues. Looked up from germline, CDR1 is SGHTA and CDR2 is FQGNSA. The V and J ends lost 4 bases and 3 bases, in that order; junction bases with no gene match: 3. In DNA, the CDR3 is TGTGCCAGCAGCTCAACAGGGGTCAATCAGCCCCAGCATTTT. This translates into CASSSTGVNQPQHF.

V gene TRBV7-6 combines with J gene TRBJ2-2, with TRBD2 identical over 8 bases. V lost 8 bases and J lost 0; bases outside the gene matches: 11. CDR1 and CDR2 (germline): SGHVS, FNYEAQ. The CDR3 is 17 amino acids. The CDR3 region is CASGRARGEANTGELFF. The CDR3 nucleotides read TGTGCCAGCGGCCGAGCGCGGGGGGAAGCGAACACCGGGGAGCTGTTTTTT.

This chain connects TRBV7-3 to TRBJ2-7; TRBD2 matches 11 bases. Germline lookup yields CDR1 SGHTA and CDR2 FQGTGA. V gave up 3 bases and J gave up 3 bases; unmatched junction bases: 7. This CDR3 comprises 16 residues. CDR3 sequence: CASSLLAGGSVYEQYF. In nucleotides, the CDR3 is TGTGCCAGCAGCTTGCTAGCGGGGGGTTCGGTCTACGAGCAGTACTTC.

This chain joins TRBV7-3 and TRBJ2-7, with TRBD2 matching 8 bases. Germline V gene lookup returns CDR1 SGHTA and CDR2 FQGTGA. The CDR3 runs to 13 residues. Trimming removed 5 bases from V and 5 bases from J; junction bases left unmatched: 5. CDR3 DNA: TGTGCCAGCAGCATGACGGGGGGGGACGAGCAGTACTTC. Its translation: CASSMTGGDEQYF.

In this sample, this clone turned up a few times. The chain couples TRBV15 to TRBJ2-7; 8 positions match TRBD2. This CDR3 region has 14 residues. The J segment lost 4 bases and the V segment lost 5 bases, leaving 7 bases of the junction unmatched. The germline gives CDR1 LNHNV, CDR2 YYDKDF (reference sequence). The DNA of the CDR3 is TGTGCCACCAGCGTCGGGGGGGCCTCATACGAGCAGTACTTC. It specifies CATSVGGASYEQYF.

The chain uses TRBV18 and TRBJ1-5; perhaps TRBD1 as D (5 bases). The CDR3 contains 16 residues. The V end lost 0 bases, the J end lost 1 base, and 10 bases lay between the germline ends. From germline, CDR1 is KGHSH and CDR2 LQKENI. The CDR3 here is CASSPPGVGSNQPQHF. The CDR3 bases are TGTGCCAGCTCACCACCAGGGGTGGGAAGCAATCAGCCCCAGCATTTT.

This rearrangement joins TRBV7-9 to TRBJ2-5, with TRBD1 as a possible D gene (6 bases). The J call may be incorrect, as the DNA end agrees better with TRBJ2-7. Looked up from germline, CDR1 is SEHNR and CDR2 is FQNEAQ (reference sequence). This CDR3 has 13 amino acids. Here the CDR3 DNA reads TGTGCCAGCAGTTATAGTCAGGGGTACGAGCAGTACTTC. This translates into CASSYSQGYEQYF.

This clone was found a few times. This chain links TRBV9 with TRBJ1-1; D is unresolved. V was cut by 0 bases and J by 3 bases, with 6 bases left in between. Germline CDR1 SGDLS, CDR2 YYNGEE. The CDR3 totals 13 residues. The DNA for the CDR3 is TGTGCCAGCAGCGTAGTTAGAGACACTGAAGCTTTCTTT. Protein product: CASSVVRDTEAFF.

In its sample, this clone was seen a few times. V usage is TRBV6-1 and J usage is TRBJ1-4; 9 bases agree with TRBD1. This CDR3 comprises 15 residues. V trimming: 2 bases; J trimming: 8 bases; junction bases outside the gene matches: 6. The germline gives CDR1 MNHNS, CDR2 SASEGT. In DNA form, the CDR3 reads TGTGCCAGCAGTGAAACGGGGACAGGGTGGGAAAAACTGTTTTTT. Translation gives CASSETGTGWEKLFF.

This chain uses TRBV9 with TRBJ1-3; D remains ambiguous. CDR1 SGDLS and CDR2 YYNGEE come from the germline V gene. The V gene lost 0 bases and the J gene lost 2 bases, with 6 bases spanning the gap. The CDR3 spans 14 residues. CDR3 nucleotide sequence: TGTGCCAGCAGCGTAGCCGGGGCTGGAAACACCATATATTTT. Amino acid sequence: CASSVAGAGNTIYF.